A selection of T cell receptor beta chains follows, all from one sample in a study of low-dose radiotherapy and immunotherapy resistance in tumors. MiXCR was run by TCRdb on the reads, yielding one entry per CDR3 protein. The sample consists of about 60,000 distinct CDR3 sequences, about a quarter of them appearing once. Sequenced here: PBMCs, sampled after low-dose radiotherapy plus immunotherapy. The receptors were gathered from a male donor with prostate cancer. CDR3s include the opening cysteine and the closing phenylalanine or tryptophan. A D gene is named only where the DNA matches it firmly. Part of the rows lack a size; the others show once, few, many or a class for expanded clones.

d_gene	abundance	v_gene	j_gene	CDR3aa	CDR3nt
-	many	TRBV12-3/TRBV12-4	TRBJ2-7	CAVRRGQNYEQYF	TGTGCCGTCCGGCGGGGGCAAAACTACGAGCAGTACTTC
-	many	TRBV4-3	TRBJ1-6	CASSQETNSPLHF	TGCGCCAGCAGCCAAGAAACGAATTCACCCCTCCACTTT
-	many	TRBV7-6	TRBJ1-3	CASSPRQAGNTIYF	TGTGCCAGCAGCCCCCGACAGGCTGGAAACACCATATATTTT
-	many	TRBV6-6	TRBJ2-1	CASSARRSGWFNEQFF	TGTGCCAGCAGTGCCCGGCGGTCAGGGTGGTTCAATGAGCAGTTCTTC
-	few	TRBV7-8	TRBJ2-2	CASSRTNPGLNTGELFFF	-
TRBD2	many	TRBV9	TRBJ2-5	CASSVGGSGAETQYF	TGTGCCAGCAGCGTAGGCGGGAGTGGAGCTGAGACCCAGTACTTC
-	many	TRBV14	TRBJ2-3	CASSQARGRTDTQYF	TGTGCCAGCAGCCAAGCCCGGGGCCGCACAGATACGCAGTATTTT
TRBD1	many	TRBV6-1	TRBJ1-5	CASSVLQGASNQPQHF	TGTGCCAGCAGTGTTCTACAGGGGGCTAGTAATCAGCCCCAGCATTTT
-	medium-sized	TRBV6-1	TRBJ1-1	CASSQTGWELTRNTEAFF	TGTGCCAGCAGCCAAACCGGTTGGGAGTTAACAAGGAACACTGAAGCTTTCTTT
-	-	TRBV6-2/TRBV6-3	TRBJ1-2	CASVAGAGGYTF	TGTGCCAGCGTTGCAGGGGCAGGTGGCTACACCTTC
-	many	TRBV2	TRBJ2-3	CASTGSRGATDTQYF	TGTGCCAGCACCGGTTCGAGGGGCGCGACAGATACGCAGTATTTT
TRBD1	many	TRBV7-9	TRBJ2-7	CASSFSGQGHEQYF	TGTGCCAGCAGCTTCTCGGGACAGGGTCACGAGCAGTACTTC
-	many	TRBV19	TRBJ2-7	CASTQGKTTEQYF	TGTGCCAGCACTCAGGGGAAGACTACGGAGCAGTACTTC
-	many	TRBV15	TRBJ1-2	CATSRVIANYGYTF	TGTGCCACCAGCAGAGTGATAGCTAACTATGGCTACACCTTC
-	many	TRBV10-3	TRBJ2-5	CAIMGDQETQYF	TGTGCCATCATGGGGGATCAAGAGACCCAGTACTTC
-	-	TRBV11-2	TRBJ2-1	CASTVNRGSYNEQFF	TGTGCCAGCACCGTAAACCGGGGCTCCTACAATGAGCAGTTCTTC
-	-	TRBV29-1	TRBJ1-2	CSVEDGDMVPYGYTF	TGCAGCGTTGAAGACGGGGACATGGTCCCCTATGGCTACACCTTC
-	many	TRBV11-2	TRBJ2-5	CASSLDDFLGTQYF	TGTGCCAGCAGCTTAGATGACTTCTTGGGGACCCAGTACTTC
-	many	TRBV6-5	TRBJ1-2	CATYIPYGYTF	TGTGCCACCTATATCCCTTATGGCTACACCTTC
-	many	TRBV12-3/TRBV12-4	TRBJ1-3	CASTEVGGGNTIYF	TGTGCCAGCACCGAGGTGGGAGGCGGAAACACCATATATTTT
-	many	TRBV6-6	TRBJ2-5	CASSWDIAETQYF	TGTGCCAGCAGTTGGGACATTGCTGAGACCCAGTACTTC
-	many	TRBV5-4	TRBJ2-1	CASSSGTANNEQFF	TGTGCCAGCAGCTCAGGGACGGCGAACAATGAGCAGTTCTTC
-	many	TRBV4-3	TRBJ2-3	CASSQDWTSSQYF	TGCGCCAGCAGCCAAGACTGGACCAGTTCTCAGTATTTT
-	many	TRBV20-1	TRBJ1-2	CSARLDWGFF	TGCAGTGCTAGACTCGACTGGGGCTTCTTC
-	many	TRBV20-1	TRBJ2-1	CSASMWELSGSYNEQFF	TGCAGTGCTAGTATGTGGGAGCTGTCAGGCTCCTACAATGAGCAGTTCTTC
-	many	TRBV12-3/TRBV12-4	TRBJ2-3	CASSSGHNTDTQYF	TGTGCCAGCAGTTCGGGACACAACACAGATACGCAGTATTTT
-	many	TRBV19	TRBJ1-6	CATAGLPSSYNSPLHF	TGTGCCACCGCAGGCCTTCCAAGCTCCTATAATTCACCCCTCCACTTT
-	many	TRBV12-3/TRBV12-4	TRBJ1-5	CATKRSGASNQPQHF	TGTGCCACCAAACGCTCCGGGGCCAGCAATCAGCCCCAGCATTTT
-	few	TRBV7-9	TRBJ2-3	CASSSDSASTDTQYF	TGTGCCAGCAGCTCCGACAGTGCTAGCACAGATACGCAGTATTTT
TRBD2	many	TRBV11-2	TRBJ2-3	CASSLREGVDTQYF	TGTGCCAGCAGCCTTCGGGAGGGGGTAGATACGCAGTATTTT
TRBD1	-	TRBV6-5	TRBJ1-2	CASSYSTGAGVSYGYTF	TGTGCCAGCAGTTACTCCACAGGGGCCGGGGTCTCATATGGCTACACCTTC
TRBD2	many	TRBV27	TRBJ2-3	CASSHRGLATTDTQYF	TGTGCCAGCAGTCATAGAGGACTAGCCACGACAGATACGCAGTATTTT
-	many	TRBV5-1	TRBJ2-1	CASSLEREQFF	TGCGCCAGCAGCTTGGAACGCGAGCAGTTCTTC
-	few	TRBV7-9	TRBJ2-7	CASRSGVSYEQYF	TGTGCCAGCAGGTCGGGGGTGTCCTACGAGCAGTACTTC
TRBD2	many	TRBV19	TRBJ2-4	CASSTQAGMGIQYF	TGTGCCAGTAGTACGCAAGCGGGGATGGGTATTCAGTACTTC
-	many	TRBV5-1	TRBJ2-5	CASSYGLAVKTQYF	TGCGCCAGCAGCTATGGGCTAGCCGTAAAGACCCAGTACTTC
-	many	TRBV6-2/TRBV6-3	TRBJ1-4	CASSRSGTPDEKLFF	TGTGCCAGCAGTCGATCCGGGACACCCGATGAAAAACTGTTTTTT
TRBD2	-	TRBV13	TRBJ2-1	CASSPPGSGGLSYNEQFF	TGTGCCAGCAGCCCGCCGGGTAGCGGGGGGCTTTCCTACAATGAGCAGTTCTTC
TRBD1	many	TRBV29-1	TRBJ2-2	CSKLSQYLGQGFAGELFF	TGCAGCAAACTCAGCCAATACCTGGGACAGGGGTTCGCCGGGGAGCTGTTTTTT
-	many	TRBV5-1	TRBJ2-1	CASSLSQGSNDEQFF	TGCGCCAGCAGCTTGTCACAGGGAAGTAATGATGAGCAGTTCTTC
-	many	TRBV5-5	TRBJ1-1	CASSWEGPPRAFF	TGTGCCAGCAGCTGGGAGGGACCCCCCCGCGCTTTCTTT
TRBD2	-	TRBV6-8	TRBJ2-3	CASSKTSGVADTQYF	TGTGCCAGCAGCAAAACTAGCGGGGTGGCAGATACGCAGTATTTT
-	-	TRBV12-3/TRBV12-4	TRBJ1-2	CASSLVVGSGYTF	TGTGCCAGCAGTTTAGTCGTGGGGTCGGGCTACACCTTC
-	many	TRBV2	TRBJ2-1	CASMVGLRYNEQFF	TGTGCCAGCATGGTTGGACTCAGGTACAATGAGCAGTTCTTC
-	many	TRBV19	TRBJ2-2	CASSSLIYDTGELFF	TGTGCCAGTAGTTCTTTAATATACGACACCGGGGAGCTGTTTTTT
-	many	TRBV30	TRBJ2-7	CAWGPGTPEEQYF	TGTGCCTGGGGACCCGGGACACCCGAAGAGCAGTACTTC
-	-	TRBV2	TRBJ2-5	CASKALETQYF	TGTGCCAGCAAAGCGTTGGAGACCCAGTACTTC
-	few	TRBV5-1	TRBJ2-5	CASSPGVAQETQYF	TGCGCCAGCAGCCCGGGGGTCGCACAAGAGACCCAGTACTTC
TRBD1	few	TRBV7-9	TRBJ1-2	CASGRDSQNGYTF	TGTGCCAGCGGCCGGGACAGTCAAAATGGCTACACCTTC
-	many	TRBV29-1	TRBJ2-3	CSVTIQGFRDTQYF	TGCAGCGTTACGATACAGGGTTTTAGAGATACGCAGTATTTT
-	many	TRBV28	TRBJ2-5	CASSKTGRQETQYF	TGTGCCAGCAGCAAAACAGGGCGGCAAGAGACCCAGTACTTC
-	-	TRBV29-1	TRBJ2-2	CSVRLGQGSGELFFF	-
-	many	TRBV2	TRBJ2-1	CASTRGQGGRGEQFF	TGTGCCAGCACCCGAGGGCAGGGGGGCCGGGGTGAGCAGTTCTTC
TRBD2	many	TRBV20-1	TRBJ2-7	CSARVPSGNYEQYF	TGCAGTGCTAGGGTCCCTAGCGGGAACTACGAGCAGTACTTC
TRBD1	many	TRBV19	TRBJ2-1	CASRWGTGDVDEQFF	TGTGCCAGTAGGTGGGGGACAGGGGACGTCGATGAGCAGTTCTTC
TRBD2	many	TRBV20-1	TRBJ2-3	CSARLSGGPGDTQYF	TGCAGTGCTAGACTGAGCGGGGGTCCGGGAGATACGCAGTATTTT
TRBD1	many	TRBV28	TRBJ1-2	CASSFGTGRDYGYTF	TGTGCCAGCAGTTTCGGGACAGGGAGGGACTATGGCTACACCTTC
TRBD1	many	TRBV4-1	TRBJ2-1	CASSQEGVGTGTYNEQFF	TGCGCCAGCAGCCAAGAGGGAGTGGGGACAGGAACCTACAATGAGCAGTTCTTC